Shown below are 32 T cell receptor beta chains from a single sample sequenced in a study of T cell responses to AZD1222 COVID-19 vaccine. Using immunoSEQ multiplex PCR, the repertoire was profiled, and TCRdb retains in-frame clones only, with some absent. The sample holds approximately 120,000 clones, around 87% seen once. This specimen was peripheral blood, taken on day 0 of AZD1222 vaccination. The receptors derive from an adult in good health.

The rearrangement uses TRBV14 and TRBJ1-6; a weak D match, TRBD1 (5 bases). Germline V gives CDR1 SGHDN, CDR2 FVKESK. The CDR3 consists of 14 residues. The V end was cut by 5 bases, the J end by 8 bases, with 13 bases between. DNA for the CDR3: TGTGCCAGCAGCACCCCGGGGACTTATTCACCCCTCCACTTT. Its translation is CASSTPGTYSPLHF. The full variable domain, in which reference TRBV14 and TRBJ1-6 provide the parts outside the CDR3, is EAGVTQFPSHSVIEKGQTVTLRCDPISGHDNLYWYRRVMGKEIKFLLHFVKESKQDESGMPNNRFLAERTGGTYSTLKVQPAELEDSGVYFCASSTPGTYSPLHFGNGTRLTVT.

The chain carries TRBV6-2 or TRBV6-3 and TRBJ1-1; D remains unclear. The CDR3 has 14 residues. V was clipped by 1 base and J by 6 bases, with 12 bases between them. Per the germline V gene, CDR1 is MNHEY and CDR2 is SVGEGT. CDR3 coding DNA: TGTGCCAGCAGTTACTTCGGCGTGGCAGCTGAAGCTTTCTTT. The encoded protein is CASSYFGVAAEAFF.

This rearrangement joins TRBV28 to TRBJ2-1, with TRBD2 identical over 8 bases. V shed 4 bases and J 5 bases; nucleotides not matched to a gene: 7. CDR1 and CDR2 (germline): MDHEN, SYDVKM. CDR3 length: 15 residues. The CDR3 nucleotides are TGTGCCAGCAGTTACCGGGAGGGCCGTGACAATGAGCAGTTCTTC. It is translated as CASSYREGRDNEQFF.

DNA for the CDR3: TGCGCCAGCAGCCCCTTAATGTGGACAGCAACCTATGGCTACACCTTC. It translates to CASSPLMWTATYGYTF. The chain uses TRBV4-1 and TRBJ1-2, with a weak D call TRBD1 (6 bases). Deletions cut 4 bases from V and 4 bases from J, with 19 bases between. Looked up from germline, CDR1 is MGHRA and CDR2 is YSYEKL. The CDR3 is made up of 16 amino acids.

The chain couples TRBV27 to TRBJ1-2; 8 positions agree with TRBD1. V lost 4 bases to trimming and J lost 4 bases; unmatched junction nucleotides: 5. The germline gives CDR1 MNHEY, CDR2 SMNVEV (reference sequence). The CDR3 contains 14 residues. The CDR3 sequence is CASSSQGAGYGYTF. DNA for the CDR3: TGTGCCAGCAGTTCTCAGGGGGCAGGCTATGGCTACACCTTC.

The rearrangement links TRBV7-2 to TRBJ2-7, with TRBD2 identical over 7 bases. The trim removed 1 base at V and 3 bases at J, leaving 6 bases unmatched. The CDR3 has 15 residues. The V gene's germline CDR1 is SGHTA and CDR2 FQGNSA. The CDR3 DNA reads TGTGCCAGCAGCTTAGATCCGGGAGGACACTACGAGCAGTACTTC. Its protein product is CASSLDPGGHYEQYF.

This clone was counted once. This chain's CDR3 is CASSYREGAVWYEQYF. In DNA, the CDR3 is TGTGCCAGCAGTTACCGGGAGGGAGCCGTTTGGTACGAGCAGTACTTC. The V call is TRBV6-5, the J call TRBJ2-7; TRBD2 matches at 8 bases. The CDR3 is 16 amino acids. Germline V gene sequence: CDR1 MNHEY, CDR2 SVGAGI. With V trimmed by 2 bases and J by 4 bases, 10 bases remained unmatched.

This clone was counted ten times or more. V and J are TRBV9 and TRBJ2-6; D is unclear. V lost 4 bases to trimming and J lost 0 bases, with 5 bases between them. Germline assignment: CDR1 SGDLS and CDR2 YYNGEE. The CDR3 has 14 amino acids. The CDR3 loop is CASSPYSGANVLTF. CDR3 nucleotides: TGTGCCAGCAGCCCCTACTCTGGGGCCAACGTCCTGACTTTC.

This chain connects TRBV9 to TRBJ1-1; TRBD1 matches at 7 bases. The CDR3 loop spans 13 amino acids. The V gene's germline CDR1 is SGDLS and CDR2 YYNGEE. Trimming took 4 bases from V and 3 from J; bases not matched to a gene: 3. Here the CDR3 reads CASSPGGHTEAFF. DNA for the CDR3: TGTGCCAGCAGCCCAGGGGGGCACACTGAAGCTTTCTTT. The full variable domain, completed using reference TRBV9 and TRBJ1-1, is DSGVTQTPKHLITATGQRVTLRCSPRSGDLSVYWYQQSLDQGLQFLIQYYNGEERAKGNILERFSAQQFPDLHSELNLSSLELGDSALYFCASSPGGHTEAFFGQGTRLTVV.

This chain connects TRBV6-4 to TRBJ2-7, with D perhaps matching TRBD2 (6 bases). This CDR3 has 16 amino acids. V was trimmed by 6 bases and J by 4 bases, leaving 22 bases between them. The V gene's germline CDR1 is MRHNA and CDR2 SNTAGT. Here the CDR3 reads CASRLTRGGGSYEQYF. CDR3 sequence (DNA): TGTGCCAGCAGGCTTACCCGGGGAGGCGGATCATACGAGCAGTACTTC.

This sequence joins TRBV11-3 and TRBJ1-5; TRBD1 agrees at 8 bases. Germline V gene data show CDR1 as SGHNT and CDR2 as YENEEA. J lost 1 base, V lost 0 bases, and 14 bases had no gene match. The CDR3 runs 20 residues. This CDR3 is CASSLDFWSLDRGSNQPQHF. CDR3 in DNA: TGTGCCAGCAGCTTAGACTTCTGGTCTCTCGACAGGGGAAGCAATCAGCCCCAGCATTTT.

This chain links TRBV7-2 with TRBJ2-2, with 11 bases fitting TRBD2. Germline CDR1 is SGHTA and CDR2 is FQGNSA. The CDR3 consists of 18 residues. Trimming cost V 5 bases and J 4 bases; bases outside gene matches: 12. CDR3 sequence: CASSTSLSSGGSTGELFF. DNA of the CDR3: TGTGCCAGCAGCACAAGCCTGTCTAGCGGGGGGTCCACCGGGGAGCTGTTTTTT.

V and J are TRBV4-2 and TRBJ1-4, with 9 bases identical to TRBD1. The V gene end was trimmed by 4 bases and the J gene end by 7 bases; junction bases not matched to a gene: 7. Germline V gene sequence: CDR1 LGHNA, CDR2 YNFKEQ. The CDR3 is 15 amino acids. CDR3 sequence (DNA): TGTGCCAGCAGCCCCAAGACAGGGGGTGGTGAAAAACTGTTTTTT. Translation gives CASSPKTGGGEKLFF.

This chain links TRBV7-2 with TRBJ1-3; D call uncertain. This CDR3 spans 16 amino acids. Germline values: CDR1 SGHTA, CDR2 FQGNSA. V lost 2 bases, J lost 0 bases, and 11 bases lay in between. The CDR3 reads CASSLSLPTSGNTIYF. Written as DNA, the CDR3 is TGTGCCAGCAGCTTATCACTGCCCACCTCTGGAAACACCATATATTTT.

This rearrangement joins TRBV9 to TRBJ1-1; 8 positions match TRBD1. After removal of 0 bases from V and 5 bases from J, the junction contained 6 bases not matched to a gene. The V gene's germline CDR1 is SGDLS and CDR2 YYNGEE. The CDR3 spans 15 residues. The DNA for the CDR3 is TGTGCCAGCAGCGTAGATAGCAGGGGGCGTACTGAAGCTTTCTTT. Amino acids: CASSVDSRGRTEAFF.

The chain links TRBV7-2 to TRBJ1-2; D is uncertain. V lost 7 bases and J lost 3, with 18 bases in between. The CDR3 loop spans 15 amino acids. Germline-derived CDR1 and CDR2 are SGHTA and FQGNSA. CDR3 bases: TGTGCCAGCAACATTAGCCCCGACGGCTACTATGGCTACACCTTC. Amino acid sequence: CASNISPDGYYGYTF.

This chain connects TRBV5-4 to TRBJ1-4; TRBD1 aligns across 7 bases. J gave up 4 bases and V 4 bases, and 7 bases lay outside the gene matches. The V gene's germline CDR1 is SGHNT and CDR2 YYREEE (reference sequence). The CDR3 covers 15 residues. CDR3 coding DNA: TGTGCCAGCAGCCCCGGACAGGCCTATAATGAAAAACTGTTTTTT. Its translation is CASSPGQAYNEKLFF.

This clone was detected only once. The chain has TRBV18 and TRBJ2-7; 8 nucleotides match TRBD2. Trimming cost V 3 bases and J 7 bases; bases outside gene matches: 5. Looked up from germline, CDR1 is KGHSH and CDR2 is LQKENI. There are 13 residues in the CDR3. CDR3 sequence reads: CASSPSRLAEQYF. The CDR3 DNA reads TGTGCCAGCTCACCCTCCCGACTAGCGGAGCAGTACTTC.

The chain is built from TRBV19 and TRBJ2-7; no firm D call. Germline loops: CDR1 LNHDA, CDR2 SQIVND (reference sequence). V was shortened by 8 bases and J by 5 bases, with 4 bases between the two germline ends. The CDR3 length is 9 residues. CDR3: CASGNEQYF. The CDR3 nucleotides are TGTGCCAGTGGAAACGAGCAGTACTTC.

The rearrangement uses TRBV3-1 (or the pseudogene TRBV3-2) and TRBJ2-5; 9 nucleotides agree with TRBD2. Trimming took 3 bases from V and 1 from J; bases not matched to a gene: 0. CDR1 and CDR2 (germline): LGHDT, YNNKEL (reference sequence). The CDR3 consists of 14 residues. DNA for the CDR3: TGTGCCAGCAGCCATAGCGGGAGCCAAGAGACCCAGTACTTC. Its translation is CASSHSGSQETQYF.

This chain joins TRBV10-3 and TRBJ2-2; D tentatively fits TRBD1 or TRBD2 (5 bases each). Between the trimmed V and J ends, which lost 0 bases and 3 bases, there was a span of 14 bases. Looked up from germline, CDR1 is ENHRY and CDR2 is SYGVKD. The CDR3 consists of 17 residues. CDR3 loop: CAISESRGTMDTGELFF. In DNA form, the CDR3 reads TGTGCCATCAGTGAGTCGAGAGGGACGATGGACACCGGGGAGCTGTTTTTT.

The chain joins TRBV7-6 to TRBJ2-6; 12 bases map to TRBD2. The V segment lost 1 base and the J segment 0 bases; nucleotides outside the gene matches: 4. The CDR3 is 19 amino acids. Germline CDR1 is SGHVS and CDR2 is FNYEAQ. As DNA, the CDR3 is TGTGCCAGCAGCTTAGGACGGACTAGCGGGAACTCTGGGGCCAACGTCCTGACTTTC. It specifies CASSLGRTSGNSGANVLTF.

V gene TRBV3-1 (or the pseudogene TRBV3-2) combines with J gene TRBJ2-1; D not certain. V lost 0 bases, J lost 0 bases, and 6 bases lay in between. Germline-derived CDR1 and CDR2 are LGHDT and YNNKEL (reference sequence). The CDR3 runs to 15 residues. The CDR3 here is CASSQDVSSYNEQFF. The CDR3 DNA reads TGTGCCAGCAGCCAAGATGTCAGCTCCTACAATGAGCAGTTCTTC.

V and J are TRBV28 and TRBJ1-5; no definite D call. CDR3 size: 14 residues. CDR1 MDHEN and CDR2 SYDVKM come from the germline V gene. V lost 3 bases to trimming and J lost 6 bases, with 12 bases between them. DNA of the CDR3: TGTGCCAGCAGTTTTAGTTTAGGCGGTCAGCCCCAGCATTTT. The encoded protein is CASSFSLGGQPQHF.

V gene TRBV2 combines with J gene TRBJ2-7; D not resolved. Germline V gene data show CDR1 as SNHLY and CDR2 as FYNNEI. CDR3 length: 14 residues. Between the trimmed V and J ends, which lost 7 bases and 0 bases, there was a span of 13 bases. The CDR3 coding sequence is TGTGCCAGCAAGCGATTACAGAGCTCCTACGAGCAGTACTTC. This codes for CASKRLQSSYEQYF.

This clone was recorded at least ten times. This chain joins TRBV27 and TRBJ2-2; weak D call: TRBD1 (6 bases). Per the germline V gene, CDR1 is MNHEY and CDR2 is SMNVEV (reference sequence). CDR3 length: 13 amino acids. Trimming cost V 5 bases and J 7 bases, with 11 bases left between them. CDR3 amino acids: CASSSQGFGELFF. CDR3 nucleotides: TGTGCCAGCAGTAGTCAGGGGTTCGGGGAGCTGTTTTTT.

The chain links TRBV7-9 to TRBJ2-1; 8 positions match TRBD1. The V gene's germline CDR1 is SEHNR and CDR2 FQNEAQ (reference sequence). The CDR3 totals 16 residues. J gave up 0 bases and V 5 bases, and 6 bases lay outside the gene matches. The CDR3 bases are TGTGCCAGCAGCGCCCACGGGACAGGCTCCTACAATGAGCAGTTCTTC. It encodes CASSAHGTGSYNEQFF.

The rearrangement links TRBV28 to TRBJ2-3; 10 bases are a match to TRBD2. The CDR3 consists of 14 residues. The V gene end was trimmed by 6 bases and the J gene end by 4 bases; junction bases not matched to a gene: 4. Germline values: CDR1 MDHEN, CDR2 SYDVKM. CDR3 bases: TGTGCCAGCAGGGGGACTAGCGCCGCAGATACGCAGTATTTT. Translated: CASRGTSAADTQYF.

The chain joins TRBV3-1 (or the pseudogene TRBV3-2) to TRBJ1-5, with 8 bases identical to TRBD1. The CDR3 contains 15 residues. The V gene end was trimmed by 1 base and the J gene end by 7 bases; junction bases not matched to a gene: 6. In germline, CDR1 is LGHDT, CDR2 YNNKEL (reference sequence). The CDR3 reads CASSQVNRGIQPQHF. The DNA of the CDR3 is TGTGCCAGCAGCCAAGTGAACAGGGGGATACAGCCCCAGCATTTT.

This chain links TRBV7-9 with TRBJ2-3; D remains unclear. V shed 2 bases and J shed 2 bases, with 5 bases lying between them. This CDR3 has 13 residues. From germline, CDR1 is SEHNR and CDR2 FQNEAQ (reference sequence). This CDR3 reads CASSLSITDTQYF. Here the CDR3 DNA reads TGTGCCAGCAGCTTAAGCATCACAGATACGCAGTATTTT.

This chain connects TRBV21-1 to TRBJ1-5. TRBV21-1 represents a pseudogene. The length of the CDR3 is 13 residues. CDR3 sequence: CASQVGFNQPQHF. The DNA for the CDR3 is TGTGCCAGCCAAGTAGGATTCAATCAGCCCCAGCATTTT.

V is TRBV29-1 and J is TRBJ2-7, with TRBD2 as a possible D gene (7 bases). Trimming took 1 base from V and 1 from J, leaving 17 bases between them. Germline V CDR1 and CDR2: SQVTM, ANQGSEA. CDR3 length equals 16 residues. CDR3 nucleotides: TGCAGCGTTGAAGTGGCCGGGAGGACAGCGTCCTACGAGCAGTACTTC. Protein: CSVEVAGRTASYEQYF.